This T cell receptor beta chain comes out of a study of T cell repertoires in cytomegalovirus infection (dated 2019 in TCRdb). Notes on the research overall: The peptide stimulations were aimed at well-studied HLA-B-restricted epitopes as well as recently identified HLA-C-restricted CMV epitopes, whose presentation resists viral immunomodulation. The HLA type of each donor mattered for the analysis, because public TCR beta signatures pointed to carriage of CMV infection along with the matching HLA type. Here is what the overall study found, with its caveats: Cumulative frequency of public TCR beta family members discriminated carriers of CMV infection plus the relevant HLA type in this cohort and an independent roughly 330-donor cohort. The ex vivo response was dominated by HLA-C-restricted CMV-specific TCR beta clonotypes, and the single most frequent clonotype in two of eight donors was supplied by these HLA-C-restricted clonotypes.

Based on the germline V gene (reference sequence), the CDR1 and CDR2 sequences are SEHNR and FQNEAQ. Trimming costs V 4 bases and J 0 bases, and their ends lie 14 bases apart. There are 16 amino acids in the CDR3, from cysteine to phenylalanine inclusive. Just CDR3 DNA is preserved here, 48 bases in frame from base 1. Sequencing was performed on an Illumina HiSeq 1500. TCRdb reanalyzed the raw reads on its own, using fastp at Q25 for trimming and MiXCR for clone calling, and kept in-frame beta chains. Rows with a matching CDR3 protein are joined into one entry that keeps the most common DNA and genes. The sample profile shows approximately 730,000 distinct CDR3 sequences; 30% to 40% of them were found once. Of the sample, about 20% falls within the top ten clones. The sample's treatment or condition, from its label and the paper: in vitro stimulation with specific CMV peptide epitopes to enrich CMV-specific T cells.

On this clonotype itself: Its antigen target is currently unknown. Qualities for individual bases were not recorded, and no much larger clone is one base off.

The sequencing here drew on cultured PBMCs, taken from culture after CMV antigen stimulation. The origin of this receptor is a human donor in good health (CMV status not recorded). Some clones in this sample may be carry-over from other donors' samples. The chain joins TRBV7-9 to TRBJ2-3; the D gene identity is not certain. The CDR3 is CASSSSLDASTDTQYF. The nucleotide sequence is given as TGTGCCAGCAGCTCTAGTTTGGACGCTAGCACAGATACGCAGTATTTT.